The rows below give T cell receptor beta chains drawn from one sample of a study of T cell repertoires in cytomegalovirus infection. MiXCR was run by TCRdb on the reads, yielding one entry per CDR3 protein. This table has just over 450,000 distinct CDR3 sequences, about 42% appearing once. Their specific antigens are unknown. Here the sequenced sample was cultured PBMCs, taken from culture after CMV antigen stimulation. The receptors were gathered from a human donor in good health (CMV status not recorded). Some clones in this sample may be carry-over from other donors' samples. Both conserved end residues are part of each CDR3. The D gene is left open where the match is weak. A clone size is listed for some rows: how often the clone was seen (once, few, many), or a class if it is expanded.

TRBV7-7	TRBJ2-2	few	15	TRBD1	TGTGCCAGCAGGCCCGGGACAGGGGGCACCGGGGAGCTGTTTTTT	CASRPGTGGTGELFF
TRBV5-1	TRBJ1-4	.	15	.	TGCGCCAGCAGCTTGGGGGACGGCTCTAATGAAAAACTGTTTTTT	CASSLGDGSNEKLFF
TRBV15	TRBJ1-4	.	15	.	TGTGCCACCAGCGGGTCGACAGCAACTAATGAAAAACTGTTTTTT	CATSGSTATNEKLFF
TRBV4-1	TRBJ2-7	few	14	.	TGCGCCAGCAGCCAAGGGGTCAGGTCCTACGAGCAGTACTTC	CASSQGVRSYEQYF
TRBV7-6	TRBJ2-3	.	18	.	TGTGCCAGCAGCCGTAGTCCCTGGCGGGGACGGGGCACAGATACGCAGTATTTT	CASSRSPWRGRGTDTQYF
TRBV15	TRBJ2-2	.	15	TRBD1	TGTGCCACCAGCAGAGTCACAGGGGGCACCGGGGAGCTGTTTTTT	CATSRVTGGTGELFF
TRBV11-2	TRBJ2-5	.	15	.	TGTGCCAGCAGCTTAGAGAGGACAGCATGGGAGACCCAGTACTTC	CASSLERTAWETQYF
TRBV20-1	TRBJ1-4	few	11	.	TGCAGTGCTAGAGTTTCTGAAAAACTGTTTTTT	CSARVSEKLFF
TRBV7-2	TRBJ1-4	many	14	TRBD1	TGTGCCAGCAGCCTACAGGGGGCAGGGGAAAAACTGTTTTTT	CASSLQGAGEKLFF
TRBV6-5	TRBJ2-3	.	16	TRBD2	TGTGCCAGCAGTTCCTTACTAGCGGGAGGTATGGATACGCAGTATTTT	CASSSLLAGGMDTQYF
TRBV7-9	TRBJ2-5	many	14	.	TGTGCCAGCACACTTAGCGTAACCAAAGAGACCCAGTACTTC	CASTLSVTKETQYF
TRBV7-8	TRBJ2-1	few	15	.	TGTGCCAGCAGCACCCGGGACTCCCGGGGTAATGAGCAGTTCTTC	CASSTRDSRGNEQFF
TRBV4-1	TRBJ2-7	few	16	.	TGCGCCAGCAGCCTCCTAGAGGCAGGGCCCTCCTACGAGCAGTACTTC	CASSLLEAGPSYEQYF
TRBV25-1	TRBJ1-6	.	15	.	TGTGCCAGCAGTGACCCGGGGGATTATAATTCACCCCTCCACTTT	CASSDPGDYNSPLHF
TRBV7-2	TRBJ2-2	.	14	TRBD1	TGTGCCAGCAGCCCTCTGACAGGGTCCGGGGAGCTGTTTTTT	CASSPLTGSGELFF
TRBV5-1	TRBJ2-1	once	16	.	TGCGCCAGCAGCTCGGTCCTAGCGGATCAGGGGGTTGAGCAGTTCTTC	CASSSVLADQGVEQFF
TRBV12-3/TRBV12-4	TRBJ2-4	few	15	TRBD2	TGTGCCACCAGCAAATTAGCGGGGGCCGAAAACATTCAGTACTTC	CATSKLAGAENIQYF
TRBV12-3/TRBV12-4	TRBJ1-1	few	18	.	TGTGCCAGCAGTTTGATGGTCGGGGGGATGACGGTAAACACTGAAGCTTTCTTT	CASSLMVGGMTVNTEAFF
TRBV7-9	TRBJ1-5	few	15	.	TGTGCCAGCAGCCAAACACGGGGATTCAATCAGCCCCAGCATTTT	CASSQTRGFNQPQHF
TRBV29-1	TRBJ1-1	.	13	TRBD1	TGCAGCTCGCGGACAGGGGCTGAGACTGAAGCTTTCTTT	CSSRTGAETEAFF
TRBV12-3/TRBV12-4	TRBJ1-6	.	14	.	TGTGCCAGCAATACCCAGTCCTATAATTCACCCCTCCACTTT	CASNTQSYNSPLHF
TRBV7-9	TRBJ1-4	.	15	.	TGTGCCAGCAGCGCGACTCAGGGTAATAATGAAAAACTGTTTTTT	CASSATQGNNEKLFF
TRBV6-2/TRBV6-3	TRBJ2-7	.	17	TRBD2	TGTGCCAGCAGAATGGGACTAGCGGGAGGAGGTCCGAGGGAGCAGTACTTC	CASRMGLAGGGPREQYF
TRBV3-1	TRBJ2-7	.	13	.	TGTGCCAGCAGCACGGGGTCCACCTACGAGCAGTACTTC	CASSTGSTYEQYF
TRBV11-2	TRBJ2-5	.	15	.	TGTGCCAGCAGCCCCCCACTAGCACAACAGGAGACCCAGTACTTC	CASSPPLAQQETQYF
TRBV12-3/TRBV12-4	TRBJ1-5	few	12	.	TGTGCCAGCAGTCCCCCGTCACAGCCCCAGCATTTT	CASSPPSQPQHF